Below, 27 T cell receptor beta chains from the same sample are listed, as sequenced in a study of blood T cell repertoires in COVID-19. The data were produced by immunoSEQ multiplex PCR, yet TCRdb's version contains in-frame clones alone and is incomplete. This table holds 110,000 or so clones, approximately 83% found once. The sequenced sample consisted of peripheral blood. The source of these receptors is a woman between 70 and 85 years old with acute or convalescent COVID-19.

This clone was counted only a few times. The rearrangement links TRBV11-2 to TRBJ2-5, with 13 bases aligning to TRBD2. The length of the CDR3 is 17 residues. Losses at the gene ends were 1 base for V and 5 bases for J; bases not matched to a gene: 7. Per the germline V gene, CDR1 is SGHAT and CDR2 is FQNNGV. CDR3 nucleotide sequence: TGTGCCAGCAGCTTAGTACTAGCGGGGGGGAGAGGGGAGACCCAGTACTTC. Amino acid sequence: CASSLVLAGGRGETQYF.

The gene calls are TRBV5-6 and TRBJ2-2; TRBD1 agrees at 9 bases. CDR1 SGHDT and CDR2 YYEEEE come from the germline V gene. J was trimmed by 6 bases and V by 5 bases; bases with no gene match: 11. This CDR3 region has 16 residues. The CDR3 coding sequence is TGTGCCAGCAGTCTGGCTGGTACAGGGGGCCCCGGGGAGCTGTTTTTT. Protein product: CASSLAGTGGPGELFF.

V is TRBV7-2 and J is TRBJ1-5; D may be TRBD1 (6 bases). Between the trimmed V and J ends, which lost 6 bases and 5 bases, there was a span of 14 bases. The CDR3 spans 14 residues. Germline lookup yields CDR1 SGHTA and CDR2 FQGNSA. This chain's CDR3 is CASRARGADQPQHF. In DNA form, the CDR3 reads TGTGCCAGCAGGGCCCGGGGGGCCGATCAGCCCCAGCATTTT.

The V and J genes are TRBV3-1 (or the pseudogene TRBV3-2) and TRBJ2-1, with 13 bases identical to TRBD2. This CDR3 region has 21 residues. Germline CDR1 is LGHDT and CDR2 is YNNKEL (reference sequence). Trimming at V came to 4 bases and at J to 3 bases, leaving 18 bases not matched to a gene. Here the CDR3 DNA reads TGTGCCAGCAGCCGCGACACCCACGGGACGAGGACTAGCGGGAGCTACAATGAGCAGTTCTTC. This translates into CASSRDTHGTRTSGSYNEQFF.

The rearrangement links TRBV7-9 to TRBJ1-2; D possibly corresponds to TRBD1 (6 bases). The V and J ends lost 5 bases and 8 bases respectively, with 15 bases between them. The CDR3 consists of 13 residues. Germline values: CDR1 SEHNR, CDR2 FQNEAQ (reference sequence). CDR3 residues: CASSLGDIRGYTF. As DNA, the CDR3 is TGTGCCAGCAGCCTAGGGGACATTCGGGGCTACACCTTC.

This sequence joins TRBV19 and TRBJ1-2, with D possibly being TRBD1 (5 bases). Germline CDR1 is LNHDA and CDR2 is SQIVND (reference sequence). The CDR3 spans 16 residues. V was cut by 11 bases and J by 0 bases, with 22 bases left in between. As DNA, the CDR3 is TGTGCCTCAAGAAGGGGCCCGCAGTTAGCTAACTATGGCTACACCTTC. Translation: CASRRGPQLANYGYTF. The full variable domain, with the rest looked up from reference TRBV19 and TRBJ1-2, is DGGITQSPKYLFRKEGQNVTLSCEQNLNHDAMYWYRQDPGQGLRLIYYSQIVNDFQKGDIAEGYSVSREKKESFPLTVTSAQKNPTAFYLCASRRGPQLANYGYTFGSGTRLTVV.

The J gene is TRBJ1-1, the V gene TRBV4-3; D call uncertain. The CDR3 runs 15 residues. The germline gives CDR1 LGHNA, CDR2 YSLEER. Trimming took 0 bases from V and 0 from J, leaving 8 bases between them. This CDR3 reads CASSQDYSLNTEAFF. CDR3 bases: TGCGCCAGCAGCCAAGATTACAGTTTGAACACTGAAGCTTTCTTT.

For the CDR3, the DNA is TGTGCCAGCACGGATCGGGTAGGAAAACTGTTTTTT. Residues: CASTDRVGKLFF. The chain carries TRBV28 and TRBJ1-4; D remains unclear. This CDR3 is built from 12 residues. Per the germline V gene, CDR1 is MDHEN and CDR2 is SYDVKM. Trimming stripped 7 bases from V and 10 bases from J, with 13 bases between.

V and J are TRBV5-1 and TRBJ2-6; D might be TRBD2 (6 bases). V lost 3 bases and J lost 2, with 15 bases in between. This CDR3 has 17 amino acids. Germline values: CDR1 SGHRS, CDR2 YFSETQ. The CDR3 region has the DNA TGCGCCAGCAGCTCCGCTACCTGGGGGGCTGGGGCCAACGTCCTGACTTTC. It is translated as CASSSATWGAGANVLTF.

V and J are TRBV5-6 and TRBJ1-3; TRBD1 might be the D (5 bases). The CDR3 runs to 17 residues. Germline lookup yields CDR1 SGHDT and CDR2 YYEEEE. Trimming removed 2 bases from V and 4 bases from J, with 19 bases in between. CDR3 sequence: CASSLASGGVLGNTIYF. The CDR3 region has the DNA TGTGCCAGCAGCTTAGCCTCCGGGGGTGTCTTGGGAAACACCATATATTTT.

Concerning this clone: The sample holds other DNA sequences that translate to the same CDR3. The J gene is TRBJ2-5, the V gene TRBV7-2, with 11 bases aligning to TRBD2. V trimming: 1 base; J trimming: 5 bases; junction bases outside the gene matches: 6. Per germline, CDR1 SGHTA and CDR2 FQGNSA. This CDR3 region has 16 residues. CDR3 bases: TGTGCCAGCAGCTTAGGATTAGCGGGGGGGCAGGAGACCCAGTACTTC. This translates into CASSLGLAGGQETQYF.

The rearrangement joins TRBV28 to TRBJ1-2; maybe TRBD1 (5 bases). V lost 6 bases and J 4 bases, leaving 21 bases between the germline ends. The CDR3 is 16 residues long. Germline lookup yields CDR1 MDHEN and CDR2 SYDVKM. CDR3 in DNA: TGTGCCAGCAGCCCACCCTCACGGACGGGGGGCTATGGCTACACCTTC. This encodes CASSPPSRTGGYGYTF.

In nucleotides, the CDR3 is TGTGCCAGCAAGGGGACAGGGGGCGCGTATACGCAGTATTTT. It encodes CASKGTGGAYTQYF. The chain uses TRBV6-5 and TRBJ2-3, with TRBD1 matching 12 bases. This CDR3 is built from 14 residues. V lost 7 bases to trimming and J lost 7 bases; unmatched junction nucleotides: 6. CDR1 and CDR2 (germline): MNHEY, SVGAGI.

This chain links TRBV10-2 with TRBJ2-7, with D tentatively TRBD2 (5 bases). This CDR3 has 13 amino acids. Germline CDR1 reads WSHSY; CDR2 reads SAAADI. Trimming pared 5 bases from V and 3 bases from J, leaving 11 bases between. The CDR3 DNA reads TGCGCCAGCAGTAGGGAGTCTGGCTACGAGCAGTACTTC. This codes for CASSRESGYEQYF.

The chain employs TRBV14 and TRBJ2-1; 7 bases map to TRBD2. The length of the CDR3 is 21 residues. Germline-derived CDR1 and CDR2 are SGHDN and FVKESK. V shed 1 base, J shed 3 bases, and the junction held 21 bases outside the gene matches. The CDR3 is CASSQGGVGGSYLRGYNEQFF. DNA for the CDR3: TGTGCCAGCAGCCAAGGCGGGGTGGGAGGGTCGTATTTGAGGGGCTACAATGAGCAGTTCTTC.

The chain is built from TRBV7-2 and TRBJ1-1, with a possible D match to TRBD1 (5 bases). Germline loops: CDR1 SGHTA, CDR2 FQGNSA. Trimming removed 1 base from V and 3 bases from J, with 9 bases in between. This CDR3 has 14 amino acids. In nucleotides, the CDR3 is TGTGCCAGCAGCTTAGGGGGGGGATACACTGAAGCTTTCTTT. This translates into CASSLGGGYTEAFF.

The rearrangement uses TRBV19 and TRBJ1-5, with 11 positions matching TRBD1. Germline V lookup: CDR1 LNHDA, CDR2 SQIVND (reference sequence). With 5 bases clipped from V and 7 bases from J, the junction kept 7 bases outside the gene matches. The CDR3 totals 15 residues. CDR3 protein: CASSSGQGGGQPQHF. The CDR3 DNA reads TGTGCCAGTAGTTCGGGACAGGGGGGCGGCCAGCCCCAGCATTTT.

This chain uses TRBV3-1 (or the pseudogene TRBV3-2) with TRBJ1-1; perhaps TRBD1 as D (6 bases). CDR1 and CDR2 (germline): LGHDT, YNNKEL (reference sequence). The CDR3 runs 13 residues. Deletions cut 0 bases from V and 11 bases from J, with 13 bases between. CDR3: CASSQEGRGWAFF. CDR3 sequence (DNA): TGTGCCAGCAGCCAAGAAGGCAGGGGATGGGCTTTCTTT.

This clone is a singleton in its sample. The chain is built from TRBV7-2 and TRBJ1-1; D possibly corresponds to TRBD1 (5 bases). Per the germline V gene, CDR1 is SGHTA and CDR2 is FQGNSA. The CDR3 covers 12 residues. Between the trimmed V and J ends, which lost 4 bases and 8 bases, there was a span of 11 bases. CDR3 in DNA: TGTGCCAGCAGCTCGGGACTTTTCGAAGCTTTCTTT. This gives the protein CASSSGLFEAFF.

The chain links TRBV7-2 to TRBJ1-2; D might be TRBD1 (6 bases). The CDR3 runs 13 residues. Germline V CDR1 and CDR2: SGHTA, FQGNSA. Trimming removed 5 bases from V and 4 bases from J, with 11 bases in between. The CDR3 region is CASSAPQGYGYTF. CDR3 DNA sequence: TGTGCCAGCAGCGCCCCACAGGGCTATGGCTACACCTTC.

The table lists this clone with a count of one. The rearrangement links TRBV6-1 to TRBJ2-3; D is unresolved. The V end lost 2 bases, the J end lost 9 bases, and 12 bases lay between the germline ends. The CDR3 loop spans 13 amino acids. Germline CDR1 reads MNHNS; CDR2 reads SASEGT. The CDR3 nucleotides are TGTGCCAGCAGTGAACGTCCCTTCCTCACGCAGTATTTT. Its protein is CASSERPFLTQYF.

The chain recombines TRBV7-7 with TRBJ2-2; D not certain. Trimming pared 5 bases from V and 4 bases from J, leaving 8 bases between. Germline V gives CDR1 SSHAT, CDR2 FNYEAQ (reference sequence). The CDR3 length is 13 residues. CDR3 bases: TGTGCCAGCAGCCCCGAGTCCACCGGGGAGCTGTTTTTT. Its protein is CASSPESTGELFF.

The V and J genes are TRBV5-8 and TRBJ1-6; the D gene is possibly TRBD1 (6 bases). Germline assignment: CDR1 SGHTS and CDR2 YDEGEE. The CDR3 is made up of 15 amino acids. The germline V and J ends were trimmed by 2 bases and 7 bases, with 13 bases remaining between them. In DNA form, the CDR3 reads TGTGCCAGCAGCTTACGGGGGGCGCGGAATTCACCCCTCCACTTT. Translation: CASSLRGARNSPLHF.

J is TRBJ2-1 and V is TRBV28; the D is unclear. The germline gives CDR1 MDHEN, CDR2 SYDVKM. V was shortened by 3 bases and J by 2 bases, with 14 bases between the two germline ends. This CDR3 has 16 residues. The CDR3 bases are TGTGCCAGCAGTTTCGCGGCCTCAGCTACCTACAATGAGCAGTTCTTC. This codes for CASSFAASATYNEQFF.

There are a few counts of this clone. The chain couples TRBV27 to TRBJ1-1, with 8 bases identical to TRBD1. Germline V CDR1 and CDR2: MNHEY, SMNVEV (reference sequence). V shed 3 bases, J shed 10 bases, and the junction held 10 bases outside the gene matches. The CDR3 length is 14 residues. The CDR3 DNA reads as TGTGCCAGCAGTTTTTCATGGACAGGGTCTGTAGCTTTCTTT. Translating it yields CASSFSWTGSVAFF.

The chain is built from TRBV6-2 or TRBV6-3 and TRBJ1-5, with TRBD1 as a possible D gene (5 bases). This CDR3 has 15 residues. Germline CDR1 reads MNHEY; CDR2 reads SVGEGT. V was shortened by 6 bases and J by 2 bases, with 14 bases between the two germline ends. The CDR3 region is CASSPRASGNQPQHF. The CDR3 DNA reads TGTGCCAGCAGCCCCAGGGCGAGTGGCAATCAGCCCCAGCATTTT.

The gene calls are TRBV5-1 and TRBJ2-7; possibly TRBD1 for D (6 bases). Germline V gene sequence: CDR1 SGHRS, CDR2 YFSETQ. The CDR3 has 14 residues. The V end lost 4 bases, the J end lost 3 bases, and 14 bases lay between the germline ends. The CDR3 is CASSQTTGNYEQYV. The DNA for the CDR3 is TGCGCCAGCAGCCAAACAACAGGGAACTACGAGCAGTACGTC.